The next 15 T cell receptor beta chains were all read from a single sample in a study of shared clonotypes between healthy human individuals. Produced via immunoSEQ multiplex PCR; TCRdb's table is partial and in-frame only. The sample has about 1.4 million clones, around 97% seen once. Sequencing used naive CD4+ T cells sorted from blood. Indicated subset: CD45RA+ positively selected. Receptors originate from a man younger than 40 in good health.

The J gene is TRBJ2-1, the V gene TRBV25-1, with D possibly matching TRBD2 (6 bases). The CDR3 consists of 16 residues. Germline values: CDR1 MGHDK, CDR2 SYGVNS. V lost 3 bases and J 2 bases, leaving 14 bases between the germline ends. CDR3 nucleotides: TGTGCCAGCAGTGAGGAGGGGCTAGGCGCCTACAATGAGCAGTTCTTC. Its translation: CASSEEGLGAYNEQFF.

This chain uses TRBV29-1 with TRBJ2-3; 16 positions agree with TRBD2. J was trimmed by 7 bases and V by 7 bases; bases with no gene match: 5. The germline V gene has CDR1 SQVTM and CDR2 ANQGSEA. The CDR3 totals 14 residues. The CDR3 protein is CSAQGLAGGHTQYF. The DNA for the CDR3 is TGCAGCGCCCAGGGACTAGCGGGAGGGCATACGCAGTATTTT.

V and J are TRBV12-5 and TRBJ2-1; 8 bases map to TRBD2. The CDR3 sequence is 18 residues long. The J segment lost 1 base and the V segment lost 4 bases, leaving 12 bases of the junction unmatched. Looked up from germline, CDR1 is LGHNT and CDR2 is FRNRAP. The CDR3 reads CASGSSPRAGASYNEQFF. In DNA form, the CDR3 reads TGTGCTAGTGGTTCCTCCCCCAGAGCGGGAGCTTCCTACAATGAGCAGTTCTTC.

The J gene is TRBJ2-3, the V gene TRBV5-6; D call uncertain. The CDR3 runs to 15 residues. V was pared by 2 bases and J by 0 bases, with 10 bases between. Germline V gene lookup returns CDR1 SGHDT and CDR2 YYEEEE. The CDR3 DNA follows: TGTGCCAGCAGCTTTAGAGGTGAGAGCACAGATACGCAGTATTTT. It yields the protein CASSFRGESTDTQYF.

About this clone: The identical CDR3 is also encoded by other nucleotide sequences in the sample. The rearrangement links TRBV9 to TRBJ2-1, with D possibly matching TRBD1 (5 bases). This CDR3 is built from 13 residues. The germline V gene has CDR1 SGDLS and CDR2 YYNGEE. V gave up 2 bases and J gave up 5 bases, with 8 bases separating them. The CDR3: CASSVQGHNEQFF. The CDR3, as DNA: TGTGCCAGCAGCGTGCAGGGCCACAATGAGCAGTTCTTC.

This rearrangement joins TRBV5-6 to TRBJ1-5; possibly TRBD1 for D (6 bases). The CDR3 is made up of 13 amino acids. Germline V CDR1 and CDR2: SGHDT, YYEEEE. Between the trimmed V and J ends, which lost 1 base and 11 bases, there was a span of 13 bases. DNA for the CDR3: TGTGCCAGCAGCTTGTACAGGGCAGGGGCCCAGCATTTT. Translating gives CASSLYRAGAQHF.

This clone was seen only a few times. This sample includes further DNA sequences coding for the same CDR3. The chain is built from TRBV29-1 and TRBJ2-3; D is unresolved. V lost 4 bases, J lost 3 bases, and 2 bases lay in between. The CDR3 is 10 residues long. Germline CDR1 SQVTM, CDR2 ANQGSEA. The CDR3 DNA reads TGCAGCGTTGGAACAGATACGCAGTATTTT. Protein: CSVGTDTQYF.

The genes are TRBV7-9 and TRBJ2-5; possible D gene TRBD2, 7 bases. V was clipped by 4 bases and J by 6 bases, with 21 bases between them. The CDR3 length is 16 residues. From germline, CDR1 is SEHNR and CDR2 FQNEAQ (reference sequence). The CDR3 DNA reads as TGTGCCAGCAGCTCTCAAGGAGGGGGAGGGTTGAAGACCCAGTACTTC. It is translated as CASSSQGGGGLKTQYF.

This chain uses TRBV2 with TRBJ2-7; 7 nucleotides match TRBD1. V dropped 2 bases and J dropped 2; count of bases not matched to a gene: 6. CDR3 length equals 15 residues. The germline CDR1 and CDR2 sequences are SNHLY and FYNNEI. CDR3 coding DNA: TGTGCCAGCAGTGAACTGGGACAGATAGCCTACGAGCAGTACTTC. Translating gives CASSELGQIAYEQYF.

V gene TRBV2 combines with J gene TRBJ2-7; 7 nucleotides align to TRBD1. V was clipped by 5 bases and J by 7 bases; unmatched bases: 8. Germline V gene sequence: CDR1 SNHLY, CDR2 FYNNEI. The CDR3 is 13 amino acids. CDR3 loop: CASSPPRQGEQYF. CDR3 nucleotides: TGTGCCAGCAGTCCTCCCCGACAGGGAGAGCAGTACTTC.

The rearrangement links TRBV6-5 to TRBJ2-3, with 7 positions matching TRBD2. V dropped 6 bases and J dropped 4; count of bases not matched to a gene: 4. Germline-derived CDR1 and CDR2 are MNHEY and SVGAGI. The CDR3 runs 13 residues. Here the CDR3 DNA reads TGTGCCAGCAGCCCGACTAGCCCAGATACGCAGTATTTT. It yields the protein CASSPTSPDTQYF.

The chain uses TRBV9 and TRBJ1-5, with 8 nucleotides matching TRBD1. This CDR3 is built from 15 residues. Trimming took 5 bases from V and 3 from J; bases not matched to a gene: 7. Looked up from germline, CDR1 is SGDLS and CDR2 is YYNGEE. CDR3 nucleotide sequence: TGTGCCAGCAGTCCCTCAGGGGGCTACAATCAGCCCCAGCATTTT. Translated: CASSPSGGYNQPQHF.

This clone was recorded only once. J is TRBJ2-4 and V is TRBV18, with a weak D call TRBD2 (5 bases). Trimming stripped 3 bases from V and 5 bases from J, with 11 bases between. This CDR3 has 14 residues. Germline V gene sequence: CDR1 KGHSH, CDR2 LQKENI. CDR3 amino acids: CASSPPSGQNIQYF. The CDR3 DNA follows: TGTGCCAGCTCACCCCCGAGCGGCCAAAACATTCAGTACTTC.

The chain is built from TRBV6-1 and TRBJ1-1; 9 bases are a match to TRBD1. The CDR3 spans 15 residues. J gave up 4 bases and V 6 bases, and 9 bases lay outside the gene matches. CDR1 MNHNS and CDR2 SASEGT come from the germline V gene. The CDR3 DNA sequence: TGTGCCAGCAGGATCCACAGGGGGCAGGGCACTGAAGCTTTCTTT. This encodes CASRIHRGQGTEAFF.

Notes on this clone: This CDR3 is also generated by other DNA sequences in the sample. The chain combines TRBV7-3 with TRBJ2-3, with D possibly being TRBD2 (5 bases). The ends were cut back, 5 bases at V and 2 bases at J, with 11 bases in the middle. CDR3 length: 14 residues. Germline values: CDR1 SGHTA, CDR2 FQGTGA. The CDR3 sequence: CASSPSGATDTQYF. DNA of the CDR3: TGTGCCAGCAGCCCCAGCGGCGCCACAGATACGCAGTATTTT.